This T cell receptor beta chain was sequenced during a study of early T cells in non-severe SARS-CoV-2 infection. In the study overall: Chains were unpaired, as sequencing was done on bulk RNA from unsorted whole blood.

The CDR3 loop spans 13 amino acids. Germline V lookup: CDR1 LGHNA, CDR2 YSLEER. V dropped 2 bases and J dropped 14; count of bases not matched to a gene: 8. TCRdb called the 5' RACE reads again in MiXCR, with one record for every CDR3 protein. The sample has fewer than 80,000 distinct CDR3 sequences; 4.6% are singletons. This clonotype appeared many times. The chain has TRBV4-3 and TRBJ2-3; TRBD1 matches at 9 bases. Material: whole blood, obtained at baseline. The receptor was isolated from an adult who was a healthcare worker with PCR-confirmed SARS-CoV-2 infection or an uninfected control (not recorded which). The donor label of this sample is uncertain. In DNA, the CDR3 is TGCGCCAGCAGCCAACGACAGGGGGTACAGACGTATTTT. It encodes CASSQRQGVQTYF.